The rows below give T cell receptor beta chains drawn from one sample of a study of blood T cell repertoires in COVID-19. This table comes from immunoSEQ multiplex PCR, and its TCRdb copy is limited to in-frame clones, with some not included. The sample holds approximately 120,000 clones, around 88% seen once. The sequenced sample consisted of peripheral blood. The receptor set was obtained from a man of 80 years or more with active or convalescent COVID-19. Both conserved end residues are part of each CDR3. D genes are given only for firm matches. Size values are once, few and many counts, or a class for expanded clones, and some rows have none.

V gene	D gene	clone size	J gene	CDR3 protein	CDR3 DNA
TRBV7-6	TRBD1	.	TRBJ2-7	CASSLRQGAPLNEQYF	TGTGCCAGCAGCCTACGACAGGGGGCCCCCTTGAACGAGCAGTACTTC
TRBV5-8	.	.	TRBJ1-5	CASSLGGPQHF	TGTGCCAGCAGCCTCGGTGGGCCCCAGCATTTT
TRBV7-2	.	.	TRBJ2-5	CASSPTTLAPQETQYF	TGTGCCAGCAGCCCCACTACCCTAGCGCCCCAAGAGACCCAGTACTTC
TRBV11-2	TRBD2	few	TRBJ2-5	CASSFGVRGETQYF	TGTGCCAGCAGCTTTGGGGTGCGGGGGGAGACCCAGTACTTC
TRBV6-2/TRBV6-3	.	.	TRBJ2-3	CASSVGQLTDTQYF	TGTGCCAGCAGTGTAGGACAGCTCACAGATACGCAGTATTTT
TRBV19	.	.	TRBJ1-4	CASRRGPNEKLFF	TGTGCCAGTAGGCGGGGGCCTAATGAAAAACTGTTTTTT
TRBV19	.	.	TRBJ1-5	CASSITTGNQPQHF	TGTGCCAGTAGTATAACTACAGGGAATCAGCCCCAGCATTTT
TRBV30	TRBD2	.	TRBJ2-1	CARSEAGAVNEQFF	TGTGCCCGCTCGGAAGCGGGGGCGGTCAATGAGCAGTTCTTC
TRBV2	.	.	TRBJ1-3	CASKRREPGNTIYF	TGTGCCAGCAAGCGGAGGGAGCCTGGAAACACCATATATTTT
TRBV6-5	.	.	TRBJ2-7	CASSYVQGPYEQYF	TGTGCCAGCAGTTACGTGCAGGGTCCCTACGAGCAGTACTTC
TRBV2	.	.	TRBJ1-2	CASRGTFTNYGYTF	TGTGCCAGCAGAGGGACTTTCACTAACTATGGCTACACCTTC
TRBV29-1	.	.	TRBJ2-3	CSVDAGTDTQYF	TGCAGCGTTGATGCGGGTACAGATACGCAGTATTTT
TRBV4-3	TRBD1	once	TRBJ2-7	CASSLGQGISYEQYF	TGCGCCAGCAGCCTGGGACAGGGGATCTCCTACGAGCAGTACTTC
TRBV5-4	.	.	TRBJ2-7	CASSLASEQYF	TGTGCCAGCAGCTTGGCGAGCGAGCAGTACTTC
TRBV9	TRBD2	.	TRBJ2-3	CASSNGLAGGHSLTDTQYF	TGTGCCAGCAGCAATGGACTAGCGGGGGGGCACTCTCTCACAGATACGCAGTATTTT
TRBV2	TRBD1	.	TRBJ2-1	CASSEDRGNEQFF	TGTGCCAGCAGTGAAGACAGGGGCAATGAGCAGTTCTTC
TRBV10-3	.	.	TRBJ2-3	CAISAYTDTQYF	TGTGCCATCAGTGCCTACACAGATACGCAGTATTTT
TRBV5-1	.	.	TRBJ2-5	CASSRDWQETQYF	TGCGCCAGCAGCAGGGACTGGCAAGAGACCCAGTACTTC
TRBV24-1	.	few	TRBJ2-1	CATSEIGQSNEQFF	TGTGCCACCAGTGAGATTGGACAGTCCAATGAGCAGTTCTTC
TRBV6-5	TRBD2	.	TRBJ2-1	CASSRGGILNEQFF	TGTGCCAGCTCACGGGGGGGCATTTTAAATGAGCAGTTCTTC
TRBV7-9	.	.	TRBJ1-3	CASRSQGNTIYF	TGTGCCAGCAGGTCCCAGGGAAACACCATATATTTT
TRBV6-5	TRBD2	.	TRBJ2-5	CASSPDLAGKETQYF	TGTGCCAGCAGCCCGGACCTAGCGGGCAAAGAGACCCAGTACTTC
TRBV19	TRBD1	.	TRBJ2-3	CASSISLGQGSTDTQYF	TGTGCCAGTAGTATATCGTTGGGACAGGGAAGCACAGATACGCAGTATTTT
TRBV9	TRBD1	.	TRBJ2-7	CASSRQGHSYEQYF	TGTGCCAGCAGCCGACAGGGGCACTCCTACGAGCAGTACTTC
TRBV9	TRBD1	.	TRBJ2-5	CASSPMRQGARETQYF	TGTGCCAGCAGCCCGATGCGACAGGGGGCGCGCGAGACCCAGTACTTC
TRBV30	TRBD1	.	TRBJ2-2	CAWSVLTRKGQGSGELFF	TGTGCCTGGAGTGTATTAACCCGAAAAGGACAGGGTTCCGGGGAGCTGTTTTTT
TRBV7-2	.	once	TRBJ1-1	CASSAHMNTEAFF	TGTGCCAGCAGCGCCCACATGAACACTGAAGCTTTCTTT
TRBV6-2/TRBV6-3	.	few	TRBJ1-1	CASSTPPGTPYEAFF	TGTGCCAGCAGTACGCCTCCTGGGACACCCTACGAAGCTTTCTTT
TRBV19	.	.	TRBJ1-2	CASTGFDGYTF	TGTGCCAGTACAGGGTTCGATGGCTACACCTTC
TRBV19	TRBD2	.	TRBJ2-1	CASSIAAGGPQNEQFF	TGTGCCAGTAGTATAGCGGCGGGGGGGCCTCAGAATGAGCAGTTCTTC
TRBV24-1	.	.	TRBJ2-7	CATSDPGRLGEQYF	TGTGCCACCAGTGACCCTGGCCGACTAGGCGAGCAGTACTTC
TRBV18	TRBD1	.	TRBJ1-4	CASSSMNAGTALNEKLFF	TGTGCCAGCTCATCGATGAACGCCGGGACAGCTTTGAATGAAAAACTGTTTTTT
TRBV9	.	.	TRBJ1-6	CASSVQGDSPLHF	TGTGCCAGCAGCGTACAAGGGGATTCACCCCTCCACTTT
TRBV9	.	few	TRBJ1-6	CASSVGLNNSPLHF	TGTGCCAGCAGCGTAGGGCTGAATAATTCACCCCTCCACTTT
TRBV4-1	TRBD1	.	TRBJ1-2	CASSPDRGRYDGYTF	TGCGCCAGCAGCCCTGACAGGGGAAGGTATGATGGCTACACCTTC
TRBV28	.	.	TRBJ2-5	CASYGGARETQYF	TGTGCCAGCTATGGCGGCGCACGAGAGACCCAGTACTTC
TRBV10-3	.	.	TRBJ2-2	CAISDLAGTGELFF	TGTGCCATCAGTGACCTGGCAGGCACCGGGGAGCTGTTTTTT
TRBV6-5	TRBD1	.	TRBJ2-5	CASKIRGLRETQYF	TGTGCCAGCAAAATAAGGGGGCTCAGGGAGACCCAGTACTTC
TRBV25-1	TRBD1	.	TRBJ1-5	CASGDAGGQPQHF	TGTGCCAGCGGTGATGCAGGGGGACAGCCCCAGCATTTT
TRBV14	.	.	TRBJ2-1	CASSQDRSETISYNEQFF	TGTGCCAGCAGCCAAGATCGGTCCGAGACAATCTCCTACAATGAGCAGTTCTTC
TRBV5-1	TRBD1	.	TRBJ2-7	CASSGQGASYEQYF	TGCGCCAGCAGCGGACAGGGTGCTTCCTACGAGCAGTACTTC
TRBV6-1	TRBD2	.	TRBJ2-5	CASTSPAGGGETQYF	TGTGCCAGCACCTCGCCAGCGGGGGGCGGAGAGACCCAGTACTTC
TRBV29-1	.	.	TRBJ2-7	CSVEVRDYEQYF	TGCAGCGTTGAAGTCAGGGATTACGAGCAGTACTTC
TRBV7-2	TRBD1	.	TRBJ2-2	CASSARGTGTGVTGELFF	TGTGCCAGCAGCGCCCGGGGTACGGGGACAGGGGTCACCGGGGAGCTGTTTTTT
TRBV9	.	.	TRBJ2-7	CASSPLRGPQYF	TGTGCCAGCAGCCCACTACGAGGGCCGCAGTACTTC
TRBV7-9	.	few	TRBJ1-1	CASSLSGEGTEAFF	TGTGCCAGCAGCCTTTCAGGGGAAGGGACTGAAGCTTTCTTT
TRBV7-3	.	.	TRBJ2-3	CASSLMGGYTDTQYF	TGTGCCAGCAGCTTAATGGGGGGTTACACAGATACGCAGTATTTT
TRBV20-1	TRBD1	.	TRBJ1-2	CSAEQGAGYTF	TGCAGTGCGGAACAGGGGGCTGGCTACACCTTC
TRBV5-3	.	.	TRBJ1-2	CARSSPRQRPYGYTF	TGTGCCAGAAGCTCCCCCAGACAGAGACCTTATGGCTACACCTTC
TRBV27	TRBD1	once	TRBJ2-2	CASSRDGQGRTGELFF	TGTGCCAGCAGTCGAGACGGACAGGGAAGGACCGGGGAGCTGTTTTTT
TRBV5-1	.	.	TRBJ2-5	CASSSGQTETQYF	TGCGCCAGCAGCTCTGGACAGACGGAGACCCAGTACTTC
TRBV27	TRBD2	.	TRBJ2-7	CASSLSLAGGSYEQYF	TGTGCCAGCAGTTTATCGCTAGCGGGGGGATCCTACGAGCAGTACTTC
TRBV5-6	.	.	TRBJ1-5	CASSLNQDQPQHF	TGTGCCAGCAGCTTGAACCAGGATCAGCCCCAGCATTTT
TRBV15	.	.	TRBJ2-7	CATSRAFLRGEQYF	TGTGCCACCAGCAGAGCCTTTCTTAGGGGCGAGCAGTACTTC